A single TCR beta chain is shown here with its context. The sample originates from a study of regulatory T cells in long-lasting Graves disease. Time point of the sample: newly diagnosed GD, antithyroid drugs for less than 3 months. RNA from PBMCs was the source of the TCR library. The J segment lost 7 bases and the V segment lost 1 base, leaving 5 bases of the junction unmatched. This CDR3 spans 14 amino acids. CDR1 and CDR2 from the germline V gene are MGHRA and YSYEKL. Library construction for TCR beta used iRepertoire HTBI primers and Arm-PCR of CDR3 regions. TCRdb ran MiXCR on the multiplex PCR reads and lists one entry per CDR3 protein. Here the sample spans around 470,000 distinct CDR3 sequences, about 15% being singletons. The data were also submitted as part of a second study, on T cells in Graves' hyperthyroidism and ophthalmopathy.

The TCR sequence derives from a woman aged 45-65 years with Graves disease. The sequencing used peripheral blood mononuclear cells (PBMCs), collected at new diagnosis, from a patient treated with antithyroid drugs. The genes are TRBV4-1 and TRBJ2-5; 8 positions agree with TRBD1. CDR3 in DNA: TGCGCCAGCAGCCAAGGGACAGGGATCGGGACCCAGTACTTC. Encoded protein: CASSQGTGIGTQYF.